These T cell receptor beta chains were read from a single sample in a study of blood T cell repertoires in COVID-19. The repertoire was sequenced with immunoSEQ multiplex PCR; TCRdb's copy has only in-frame clones and lacks some. The profile shows 150,000 to 200,000 clones, around nine tenths of them singletons. Sequencing input: peripheral blood. These receptors came from a man between 65 and 79 years old with acute or convalescent COVID-19. The conserved cysteine and the conserved F or W are not part of the CDR3 here. Each record gives: V gene, D gene, J gene, clone size, CDR3 protein. The D gene is left open where the match is weak. For some rows the clone size is stated as once, few or many, or as a class when expanded; others skip it.

V: TRBV7-6
D: TRBD1
J: TRBJ2-7
size: NA
CDR3: ASSLRQGRYEQY

V: TRBV14
D: NA
J: TRBJ1-4
size: few
CDR3: ASSAGRRDEKLF

V: TRBV18
D: TRBD1
J: TRBJ2-7
size: NA
CDR3: ASSPRTGGYEQY

V: TRBV5-1
D: NA
J: TRBJ2-3
size: once
CDR3: ASSPFVRGTQY

V: TRBV5-6
D: TRBD1
J: TRBJ1-2
size: few
CDR3: ASSLAGTDF

V: TRBV28
D: NA
J: TRBJ1-1
size: NA
CDR3: ASSFVAGTEAF

V: TRBV7-9
D: TRBD1
J: TRBJ1-6
size: NA
CDR3: ASSFGQGYSPLH

V: TRBV6-4
D: NA
J: TRBJ2-3
size: NA
CDR3: ASSDAGYTQY

V: TRBV24-1
D: NA
J: TRBJ1-5
size: NA
CDR3: ATSPRGGDQPQH

V: TRBV12-3/TRBV12-4
D: NA
J: TRBJ2-2
size: NA
CDR3: ASSLTAGGLF

V: TRBV21-1
D: NA
J: TRBJ1-5
size: NA
CDR3: ASSTPGTGTSKGHQPQH

V: TRBV3-1/TRBV3-2
D: NA
J: TRBJ1-2
size: NA
CDR3: ASSQDVYREAGYT

V: TRBV5-1
D: NA
J: TRBJ2-4
size: once
CDR3: ASSLDLLGAGIQY

V: TRBV2
D: NA
J: TRBJ1-5
size: NA
CDR3: ASSGGWGNQPQH

V: TRBV5-1
D: NA
J: TRBJ2-1
size: NA
CDR3: ASSLLLATANNEQF

V: TRBV7-8
D: NA
J: TRBJ1-4
size: NA
CDR3: ASSLEPGTNEKLF

V: TRBV2
D: NA
J: TRBJ2-7
size: NA
CDR3: ASSGEGHISYEQY

V: TRBV6-5
D: NA
J: TRBJ1-2
size: NA
CDR3: ASRAPGHYGYT

V: TRBV5-1
D: NA
J: TRBJ2-5
size: NA
CDR3: ASSLVGAGETQY

V: TRBV2
D: TRBD1
J: TRBJ2-7
size: NA
CDR3: ASSGQGYEQY

V: TRBV7-9
D: TRBD1
J: TRBJ2-1
size: NA
CDR3: ASSFAPGQGVNEQF

V: TRBV4-2
D: TRBD1
J: TRBJ1-2
size: NA
CDR3: ASSQAGQGASRWGYT

V: TRBV7-2
D: NA
J: TRBJ1-2
size: NA
CDR3: ASSLAGGKVYGYT

V: TRBV9
D: NA
J: TRBJ2-5
size: NA
CDR3: ASSVNGAEETQY

V: TRBV18
D: TRBD1
J: TRBJ1-2
size: NA
CDR3: ASSPPGQASDGYT

V: TRBV7-2
D: TRBD2
J: TRBJ2-1
size: NA
CDR3: ASSPWGAGGNNEQF

V: TRBV10-3
D: TRBD1
J: TRBJ1-2
size: NA
CDR3: AISESGGQGNGYT

V: TRBV30
D: TRBD2
J: TRBJ2-5
size: NA
CDR3: AWSTGLALGTQY

V: TRBV21-1
D: NA
J: TRBJ2-4
size: NA
CDR3: ASTPNKHGGSAKNIQY

V: TRBV27
D: NA
J: TRBJ2-3
size: NA
CDR3: ASSIDWYTDTQY

V: TRBV5-4
D: TRBD2
J: TRBJ2-5
size: NA
CDR3: ASSRGLAGGGGETQY

V: TRBV19
D: NA
J: TRBJ1-3
size: NA
CDR3: ASSPVFRNSGNTIY

V: TRBV28
D: NA
J: TRBJ1-4
size: NA
CDR3: ASSEDSNEKLF

V: TRBV9
D: NA
J: TRBJ2-1
size: NA
CDR3: ASSVLTRNEQF

V: TRBV30
D: NA
J: TRBJ1-6
size: many
CDR3: AWSVSPYNSPLH